This T cell receptor beta chain was captured in a study of regulatory T cells in long-lasting Graves disease. Study findings and constraints: There were preferences for TRBV28, TRBJ1-2 and TRBJ2-5 in persistent disease. A greater number of public clonotypes (approximately 2,700) was shared by persistent patients than by new patients (about 960). Thyroid tissue was not sampled; only peripheral blood was. Persistent Graves' patients possessed reduced TCR diversity relative to recently diagnosed ones.

Time point described: persistent/refractory GD, antithyroid drugs over 5 years with positive TRAb. Generation of the TCR library employed RNA extracted from PBMCs. Arm-PCR of CDR3 regions and iRepertoire HTBI primers were used to build TCR beta libraries. TCRdb recomputed calls from the multiplex PCR reads with MiXCR, one row per CDR3 protein. This table has approximately 290,000 distinct CDR3 sequences, around a fifth appearing once. This clonotype was counted many times. As yet, its antigen is unknown. Germline values: CDR1 SQVTM, CDR2 ANQGSEA. Trimming took 4 bases from V and 1 from J, leaving 10 bases between them. The CDR3 runs 14 residues.

The J gene is TRBJ2-2, the V gene TRBV29-1; D ambiguous. This clonotype originated in a female donor with Graves disease. Sequencing used peripheral blood mononuclear cells (PBMCs), obtained when the disease was refractory, from a patient treated with antithyroid drugs. This chain's CDR3 is CSVVDRLNTGELFF. The CDR3 DNA reads TGCAGCGTTGTTGACCGATTGAACACCGGGGAGCTGTTTTTT.